These 17 T cell receptor beta chains share one sample of origin, sequenced in a study of blood T cell repertoires in COVID-19. Measured with immunoSEQ multiplex PCR; TCRdb has only the in-frame clones, and not every one. The sample lists approximately 68,000 clones; more than 70% were seen once. What was sequenced was peripheral blood. All receptors come from a man in his 70s with active or convalescent COVID-19.

CDR3 protein: CASSTGQVTGNTIYF. The CDR3 nucleotides read TGTGCCAGCAGCACTGGACAGGTTACTGGAAACACCATATATTTT. V and J are TRBV6-5 and TRBJ1-3; 7 nucleotides agree with TRBD1. CDR1 is MNHEY and CDR2 is SVGAGI in the germline V gene. The CDR3 contains 15 residues. Germline trimming cut 6 bases from V and 2 bases from J; bases unmatched to any gene: 7.

The rearrangement joins TRBV7-2 to TRBJ2-3, with 7 bases that match TRBD2. J was trimmed by 1 base and V by 3 bases; bases with no gene match: 10. Germline V gene data show CDR1 as SGHTA and CDR2 as FQGNSA. The CDR3 totals 17 residues. CDR3 nucleotides: TGTGCCAGCAGCTTCCGTAGCGGGCGGCGGGGCACAGATACGCAGTATTTT. Translated: CASSFRSGRRGTDTQYF.

The J gene is TRBJ2-2, the V gene TRBV7-9; TRBD2 matches at 8 bases. V shed 5 bases and J 4 bases; nucleotides not matched to a gene: 9. The CDR3 is 16 amino acids. Germline-derived CDR1 and CDR2 are SEHNR and FQNEAQ (reference sequence). The CDR3 sequence: CASSARGGRGTGELFF. CDR3 in DNA: TGTGCCAGCAGCGCCCGGGGGGGCCGGGGCACCGGGGAGCTGTTTTTT.

V is TRBV5-1 and J is TRBJ1-5; D is ambiguous. This CDR3 spans 14 amino acids. From germline, CDR1 is SGHRS and CDR2 YFSETQ. V was shortened by 0 bases and J by 4 bases, with 8 bases between the two germline ends. The CDR3 DNA reads TGCGCCAGCAGCTTGGAACCAACTAATCAGCCCCAGCATTTT. It is translated as CASSLEPTNQPQHF.

V and J are TRBV5-1 and TRBJ1-6; maybe TRBD1 (6 bases). Germline CDR1 and CDR2: SGHRS and YFSETQ. Between the trimmed V and J ends, which lost 4 bases and 8 bases, there was a span of 13 bases. The CDR3 has 14 amino acids. The CDR3 sequence: CASSLGTNDSPLHF. CDR3 nucleotide sequence: TGCGCCAGCAGCCTCGGGACAAACGATTCACCCCTCCACTTT.

The chain has TRBV7-8 and TRBJ1-6; tentative D call: TRBD1 (6 bases). The germline CDR1 and CDR2 sequences are SGHVS and FQNEAQ. Trimming stripped 5 bases from V and 3 bases from J, with 17 bases between. The CDR3 consists of 17 residues. The CDR3 bases are TGTGCCAGCAGCCCAAAAACAGGGAAGGTCTATAATTCACCCCTCCACTTT. Its translation is CASSPKTGKVYNSPLHF.

V and J are TRBV30 and TRBJ2-7; no clear D. V lost 4 bases, J lost 0 bases, and 19 bases lay in between. Germline V gene data show CDR1 as GTSNPN and CDR2 as SVGIG (reference sequence). The CDR3 sequence is 16 residues long. This CDR3 reads CAWTTPRHSGSYEQYF. The DNA of the CDR3 is TGTGCCTGGACCACACCGAGACATTCTGGCTCCTACGAGCAGTACTTC.

The chain carries TRBV5-1 and TRBJ1-3; D not certain. V gave up 5 bases and J gave up 0 bases, with 12 bases separating them. The CDR3 is 15 amino acids. Germline lookup yields CDR1 SGHRS and CDR2 YFSETQ. The CDR3 loop reads CASRRTEISGNTIYF. The CDR3 coding sequence is TGCGCCAGCAGGAGGACTGAAATCTCTGGAAACACCATATATTTT. Filled out from reference TRBV5-1 and TRBJ1-3, the complete variable domain reads KAGVTQTPRYLIKTRGQQVTLSCSPISGHRSVSWYQQTPGQGLQFLFEYFSETQRNKGNFPGRFSGRQFSNSRSEMNVSTLELGDSALYLCASRRTEISGNTIYFGEGSWLTVV.

The rearrangement joins TRBV23-1 to TRBJ2-5; 7 nucleotides match TRBD2. TRBV23-1 is an ORF, with its function uncertain. The CDR3 is 17 residues long. Trimming cost V 0 bases and J 4 bases; bases outside gene matches: 11. CDR3 region: CASSQSPGAGERETQYF. CDR3 sequence (DNA): TGCGCCAGCAGTCAATCCCCAGGTGCGGGAGAAAGAGAGACCCAGTACTTC.

The chain carries TRBV4-2 and TRBJ2-1; 12 bases line up with TRBD2. The CDR3 runs to 16 residues. Germline V lookup: CDR1 LGHNA, CDR2 YNFKEQ. The V and J ends lost 4 bases and 7 bases, in that order; junction bases with no gene match: 8. This CDR3 reads CASSPLTSGRLNEQFF. In DNA, the CDR3 is TGTGCCAGCAGCCCACTTACTAGCGGGAGGTTAAATGAGCAGTTCTTC.

In DNA form, the CDR3 reads TGTGCCAGCAGCGTACAATCGGGAGGACAAGAGACCCAGTACTTC. Protein product: CASSVQSGGQETQYF. The rearrangement links TRBV9 to TRBJ2-5; 7 bases align to TRBD2. This CDR3 contains 15 residues. Germline lookup yields CDR1 SGDLS and CDR2 YYNGEE. Trimming cost V 1 base and J 2 bases; bases outside gene matches: 5.

This rearrangement joins TRBV6-5 to TRBJ2-7, with a tentative D call TRBD1 (6 bases). The V gene's germline CDR1 is MNHEY and CDR2 SVGAGI. This CDR3 spans 15 amino acids. The V gene lost 6 bases and the J gene lost 5 bases, with 20 bases spanning the gap. The CDR3 region is CASRPTGTPWDEQYF. CDR3 in DNA: TGTGCCAGCAGACCCACAGGGACCCCGTGGGACGAGCAGTACTTC.

The chain has TRBV28 and TRBJ2-6; D gene unclear. In germline, CDR1 is MDHEN, CDR2 SYDVKM. V was trimmed by 3 bases and J by 3 bases, leaving 9 bases between them. The CDR3 length is 15 residues. The CDR3 region is CASSFSRVGANVLTF. The CDR3 DNA follows: TGTGCCAGCAGTTTTTCTCGGGTTGGGGCCAACGTCCTGACTTTC.

The chain joins TRBV29-1 to TRBJ2-1; 11 positions agree with TRBD1. Losses at the gene ends were 2 bases for V and 8 bases for J; bases not matched to a gene: 5. This CDR3 is 14 amino acids long. CDR1 is SQVTM and CDR2 is ANQGSEA in the germline V gene. CDR3 protein: CSVEMDRGLDEQFF. The DNA of the CDR3 is TGCAGCGTTGAAATGGACAGGGGGCTCGATGAGCAGTTCTTC.

The chain is built from TRBV6-1 and TRBJ1-1; 7 positions agree with TRBD1. The CDR3 consists of 12 residues. V shed 3 bases, J shed 9 bases, and the junction held 4 bases outside the gene matches. Germline loops: CDR1 MNHNS, CDR2 SASEGT. CDR3 loop: CASSDGTAKAFF. DNA for the CDR3: TGTGCCAGCAGTGACGGGACAGCCAAAGCTTTCTTT.

The DNA for the CDR3 is TGTGCCAGCAGCTTAGGACTTCTTGCCAATGAGCAGTTCTTC. As protein: CASSLGLLANEQFF. J is TRBJ2-1 and V is TRBV7-3; TRBD2 might be the D (5 bases). The CDR3 is 14 residues long. V dropped 2 bases and J dropped 6 bases, with 11 bases sitting between them. From germline, CDR1 is SGHTA and CDR2 FQGTGA.

V usage is TRBV19 and J usage is TRBJ1-2, with 10 positions matching TRBD1. CDR1 is LNHDA and CDR2 is SQIVND in the germline V gene (reference sequence). Trimming removed 6 bases from V and 3 bases from J; junction bases left unmatched: 7. This CDR3 has 15 amino acids. Here the CDR3 reads CASRTGTGVDYGYTF. In DNA form, the CDR3 reads TGTGCCAGTAGGACGGGGACAGGGGTTGACTATGGCTACACCTTC. Based on the CDR3 plus reference TRBV19 and TRBJ1-2, the full variable domain is DGGITQSPKYLFRKEGQNVTLSCEQNLNHDAMYWYRQDPGQGLRLIYYSQIVNDFQKGDIAEGYSVSREKKESFPLTVTSAQKNPTAFYLCASRTGTGVDYGYTFGSGTRLTVV.